The present T cell receptor beta chain was sequenced within a study of CD8 T cells in ankylosing spondylitis. Construction of TCR beta libraries was performed using quantitative 5'-RACE with molecular barcodes. TCRdb passed the 5' RACE reads through MiXCR, listing each CDR3 protein once. This table holds some 130,000 distinct CDR3 sequences, approximately 9.7% found once. The table lists this clonotype with many counts. No antigen is known for it. CDR3 length: 14 amino acids. V was pared by 4 bases and J by 1 base, with 9 bases between. Study-wide results and limits: Disease-linked clones displayed a CD8+ phenotype and appeared relatively rarely in peripheral blood. What seemed typical of ankylosing spondylitis blood was a TCR beta motif built from several highly homologous variants.

The chain links TRBV12-3 or TRBV12-4 to TRBJ2-3; D is unclear. The sample comprised blood, either unsorted or a sorted T cell fraction (not recorded which). The clonotype comes from a male donor with ankylosing spondylitis or in good health (not recorded which). The CDR3 coding sequence is TGTGCCAGCAGTTCCACGGGCCGCACAGATACGCAGTATTTT. Amino acid sequence: CASSSTGRTDTQYF.